Below are 32 T cell receptor beta chains sequenced from a single sample in a study of blood T cell repertoires in COVID-19. TCRdb's table, derived via immunoSEQ multiplex PCR, lists solely in-frame clones and lacks some. This sample has tens of thousands of clones, with 85% to 90% found just once. Sequenced sample: peripheral blood. The receptors originated from a woman aged 60-70 years with acute or convalescent COVID-19.

V is TRBV28 and J is TRBJ2-5, with TRBD1 identical over 7 bases. The V segment lost 5 bases and the J segment 3 bases; nucleotides outside the gene matches: 6. The CDR3 length is 14 residues. Germline CDR1 is MDHEN and CDR2 is SYDVKM. CDR3 sequence (DNA): TGTGCCAGCAGTCCGAGACAGGGAAAAGAGACCCAGTACTTC. Its translation is CASSPRQGKETQYF.

This clone occurred a few times. V is TRBV2 and J is TRBJ1-5; D not certain. Germline CDR1 and CDR2: SNHLY and FYNNEI. Trimming pared 6 bases from V and 4 bases from J, leaving 13 bases between. The CDR3 runs 14 residues. This chain's CDR3 is CASSGFRGNQPQHF. Written as DNA, the CDR3 is TGTGCCAGCAGCGGATTTCGGGGAAATCAGCCCCAGCATTTT.

The chain combines TRBV7-8 with TRBJ1-4; no firm D call. The CDR3 loop spans 14 amino acids. Germline-derived CDR1 and CDR2 are SGHVS and FQNEAQ. V lost 1 base and J 5 bases, leaving 8 bases between the germline ends. The DNA of the CDR3 is TGTGCCAGCAGCTTAGAGCCGGGAAATGAAAAACTGTTTTTT. This codes for CASSLEPGNEKLFF.

The chain links TRBV7-3 to TRBJ2-3; D might be TRBD1 (5 bases). The germline CDR1 and CDR2 sequences are SGHTA and FQGTGA. The CDR3 is 13 residues long. V lost 4 bases and J 4 bases, leaving 9 bases between the germline ends. CDR3 sequence: CASSSRVSDTQYF. CDR3 bases: TGTGCCAGCAGCTCCAGGGTTTCAGATACGCAGTATTTT.

On this clone itself: Other nucleotide sequences in the sample specify the same CDR3. CDR3 in DNA: TGCGCCAGCAGCTTGGGACCGGGAACAACTAATGAAAAACTGTTTTTT. Residues: CASSLGPGTTNEKLFF. The V call is TRBV5-1, the J call TRBJ1-4; D gene ambiguous. CDR3 size: 16 residues. Trimming removed 0 bases from V and 0 bases from J, with 9 bases in between. Looked up from germline, CDR1 is SGHRS and CDR2 is YFSETQ.

This clone is a singleton in its sample. V gene TRBV21-1 combines with J gene TRBJ2-5; TRBD1, the table's D call, was not compared with the DNA. TRBV21-1 is a pseudogene segment. The CDR3 length is 14 residues. The CDR3 bases are TGTGCCAGCAGCAAAGGGGACAGGCAAGAGACCCAGTACTTC. It encodes CASSKGDRQETQYF.

The V call is TRBV5-1, the J call TRBJ1-2; D gene unclear. The CDR3 totals 13 residues. Germline CDR1 SGHRS, CDR2 YFSETQ. With 3 bases removed from V and 4 bases from J, the gap between germline ends came to 10 bases. The CDR3 region is CASSWEGSYGYTF. The CDR3 nucleotides read TGCGCCAGCAGCTGGGAGGGAAGCTATGGCTACACCTTC.

The rearrangement links TRBV7-2 to TRBJ1-3; D gene unclear. The CDR3 totals 14 residues. Per the germline V gene, CDR1 is SGHTA and CDR2 is FQGNSA. V was shortened by 1 base and J by 2 bases, with 6 bases between the two germline ends. CDR3 loop: CASSLGGTGNTIYF. In DNA form, the CDR3 reads TGTGCCAGCAGCTTAGGAGGGACTGGAAACACCATATATTTT.

The CDR3 is CASSRGGGSTDTQYF. Written as DNA, the CDR3 is TGTGCCAGCAGCCGAGGGGGCGGGAGCACAGATACGCAGTATTTT. The V gene is TRBV7-7, the J gene TRBJ2-3; 7 nucleotides align to TRBD1. CDR3 length equals 15 residues. CDR1 and CDR2 from the germline V gene are SSHAT and FNYEAQ (reference sequence). With 5 bases clipped from V and 0 bases from J, the junction kept 5 bases outside the gene matches.

The CDR3 here is CASSQDFGVNTGELFF. CDR3 DNA sequence: TGTGCCAGCAGCCAAGATTTCGGGGTCAACACCGGGGAGCTGTTTTTT. The chain couples TRBV3-1 (or the pseudogene TRBV3-2) to TRBJ2-2; TRBD2 might be the D (5 bases). From germline, CDR1 is LGHDT and CDR2 YNNKEL (reference sequence). There are 16 residues in the CDR3. V gave up 0 bases and J gave up 2 bases, with 10 bases separating them.

The chain couples TRBV25-1 to TRBJ1-1; 9 bases align to TRBD1. After removal of 6 bases from V and 0 bases from J, the junction contained 8 bases not matched to a gene. The CDR3 has 16 amino acids. The V gene's germline CDR1 is MGHDK and CDR2 SYGVNS. The CDR3 here is CASRRGTGPMNTEAFF. Here the CDR3 DNA reads TGTGCCAGCAGGAGAGGGACAGGGCCCATGAACACTGAAGCTTTCTTT.

This sequence joins TRBV10-3 and TRBJ1-2; no clear D gene. CDR1 and CDR2 (germline): ENHRY, SYGVKD. The CDR3 covers 14 residues. V shed 6 bases and J shed 8 bases, with 19 bases lying between them. The CDR3 region has the DNA TGTGCCATCAGCACGGAGGGAGAGGAGCTAGGCTACACCTTC. Its protein is CAISTEGEELGYTF.

The V call is TRBV28, the J call TRBJ2-7, with D maybe TRBD1 (6 bases). This CDR3 region has 13 residues. Germline V gene data show CDR1 as MDHEN and CDR2 as SYDVKM. V was pared by 6 bases and J by 7 bases, with 16 bases between. The CDR3 DNA reads TGTGCCAGCAGAAAAACAGGGATGAGGGAGCAGTACGTC. It is translated as CASRKTGMREQYV.

The chain combines TRBV5-6 with TRBJ2-1; D remains ambiguous. Germline loops: CDR1 SGHDT, CDR2 YYEEEE. Trimming removed 0 bases from V and 4 bases from J, with 14 bases in between. The CDR3 consists of 16 residues. This CDR3 is CASSLGSQEPYNEQFF. The CDR3 DNA reads TGTGCCAGCAGCTTGGGCTCCCAGGAACCATACAATGAGCAGTTCTTC. Complete variable domain (other parts from reference TRBV5-6 and TRBJ2-1): DAGVTQSPTHLIKTRGQQVTLRCSPKSGHDTVSWYQQALGQGPQFIFQYYEEEERQRGNFPDRFSGHQFPNYSSELNVNALLLGDSALYLCASSLGSQEPYNEQFFGPGTRLTVL.

This clone was detected once. The DNA for the CDR3 is TGCGCCAGCAGCTTGAGTTCCTCGGGGAACAATTCACCCCTCCACTTT. Residues: CASSLSSSGNNSPLHF. The gene calls are TRBV5-1 and TRBJ1-6; no clear D gene. V shed 1 base and J shed 7 bases, with 15 bases lying between them. Looked up from germline, CDR1 is SGHRS and CDR2 is YFSETQ. This CDR3 has 16 residues.

This chain joins TRBV5-1 and TRBJ1-3; tentative D call: TRBD1 (6 bases). Germline CDR1 is SGHRS and CDR2 is YFSETQ. V shed 4 bases and J shed 0 bases, with 11 bases lying between them. The CDR3 totals 15 residues. CDR3 nucleotide sequence: TGCGCCAGCAGCCGGGACACGGTCTCTGGAAACACCATATATTTT. This encodes CASSRDTVSGNTIYF.

The rearrangement links TRBV5-6 to TRBJ1-1; D is uncertain. The CDR3 covers 15 residues. Germline-derived CDR1 and CDR2 are SGHDT and YYEEEE. Deletions cut 3 bases from V and 5 bases from J, with 17 bases between. DNA of the CDR3: TGTGCCAGCAGCTCCCCGTCTGACTGGAGGACTGAAGCTTTCTTT. It encodes CASSSPSDWRTEAFF.

The V gene is TRBV3-1 (or the pseudogene TRBV3-2), the J gene TRBJ1-6; D is undetermined. Germline CDR1 is LGHDT and CDR2 is YNNKEL (reference sequence). The ends were cut back, 0 bases at V and 1 base at J, with 13 bases in the middle. This CDR3 has 18 amino acids. The CDR3 DNA follows: TGTGCCAGCAGCCAAGAGGTAGCGTTCGGGTCCTATAATTCACCCCTCCACTTT. This sequence encodes CASSQEVAFGSYNSPLHF.

The chain is built from TRBV5-4 and TRBJ1-2; possibly TRBD1 for D (6 bases). The CDR3 sequence is 12 residues long. CDR1 and CDR2 (germline): SGHNT, YYREEE (reference sequence). The V gene lost 7 bases and the J gene lost 8 bases, with 15 bases spanning the gap. The CDR3 DNA follows: TGTGCCAGCGCCATGGGGGCAGGAGGCTACACCTTC. Protein sequence: CASAMGAGGYTF.

The V and J genes are TRBV7-6 and TRBJ1-1; D gene uncertain. Trimming removed 5 bases at V and 7 bases at J, with 14 bases between. The germline V gene has CDR1 SGHVS and CDR2 FNYEAQ. CDR3 size: 13 residues. CDR3 nucleotides: TGTGCCAGCAGCACGTCGGGGAAGGGTGAAGCTTTCTTT. It yields the protein CASSTSGKGEAFF.

The chain couples TRBV18 to TRBJ1-1, with D possibly being TRBD1 (5 bases). This CDR3 region has 13 residues. Per germline, CDR1 KGHSH and CDR2 LQKENI. The V end lost 1 base, the J end lost 7 bases, and 10 bases lay between the germline ends. As DNA, the CDR3 is TGTGCCAGCTCACCACTGGACCAGGGTGAAGCTTTCTTT. Encoded protein: CASSPLDQGEAFF. The full variable domain, with the rest looked up from reference TRBV18 and TRBJ1-1, is NAGVMQNPRHLVRRRGQEARLRCSPMKGHSHVYWYRQLPEEGLKFMVYLQKENIIDESGMPKERFSAEFPKEGPSILRIQQVVRGDSAAYFCASSPLDQGEAFFGQGTRLTVV.

The chain recombines TRBV19 with TRBJ1-1; D remains ambiguous. CDR1 and CDR2 (germline): LNHDA, SQIVND (reference sequence). V gave up 2 bases and J gave up 8 bases, with 6 bases separating them. The CDR3 has 11 amino acids. For the CDR3, the DNA is TGTGCCAGTAGTATAACTAAAGAAGCTTTCTTT. This translates into CASSITKEAFF.

V and J are TRBV7-2 and TRBJ1-6; TRBD1 matches at 9 bases. CDR3 length equals 17 residues. Trimming at V came to 2 bases and at J to 6 bases, leaving 8 bases not matched to a gene. In germline, CDR1 is SGHTA, CDR2 FQGNSA. The CDR3 sequence: CASSLRGTGIGNSPLHF. As DNA, the CDR3 is TGTGCCAGCAGCTTAAGGGGGACAGGGATAGGTAATTCACCCCTCCACTTT.

V and J are TRBV18 and TRBJ2-5, with D possibly being TRBD2 (5 bases). The CDR3 contains 15 residues. The germline gives CDR1 KGHSH, CDR2 LQKENI. Trimming pared 6 bases from V and 5 bases from J, leaving 19 bases between. CDR3 sequence: CASSPEEVLRETQYF. The CDR3 nucleotides are TGTGCCAGCTCCCCCGAGGAGGTACTACGGGAGACCCAGTACTTC.

The gene calls are TRBV6-5 and TRBJ1-2, with D unresolved. From germline, CDR1 is MNHEY and CDR2 SVGAGI. CDR3 length: 14 residues. Trimming took off 10 bases at V and 5 bases at J, with 20 bases between the two ends. CDR3 amino acids: CATRRPVGFYGYTF. CDR3 nucleotide sequence: TGTGCCACCCGCAGGCCGGTGGGCTTTTATGGCTACACCTTC.

This sequence joins TRBV5-8 and TRBJ2-1; TRBD1 matches at 8 bases. Germline V gene lookup returns CDR1 SGHTS and CDR2 YDEGEE. This CDR3 is 15 amino acids long. V lost 0 bases and J lost 2; bases outside the gene matches: 1. The CDR3 nucleotides are TGTGCCAGCAGCTTGGCAGGGGGCACCTACAATGAGCAGTTCTTC. It specifies CASSLAGGTYNEQFF.

J is TRBJ2-1 and V is TRBV5-1, with D perhaps TRBD2 (7 bases). Germline values: CDR1 SGHRS, CDR2 YFSETQ. The CDR3 totals 13 residues. V lost 4 bases and J lost 8, with 13 bases in between. This chain's CDR3 is CASSPGGGYEQFF. CDR3 bases: TGCGCCAGCAGCCCCGGCGGGGGCTATGAGCAGTTCTTC.

V and J are TRBV6-1 and TRBJ2-3, with D possibly TRBD2 on 6 matching bases. The CDR3 has 16 residues. With 1 base removed from V and 0 bases from J, the gap between germline ends came to 11 bases. Germline V CDR1 and CDR2: MNHNS, SASEGT. The chain's CDR3 is CASSEEVAESTDTQYF. The CDR3 nucleotides read TGTGCCAGCAGTGAAGAGGTAGCGGAGAGCACAGATACGCAGTATTTT.

The gene calls are TRBV5-1 and TRBJ1-1; D perhaps matches TRBD1 (5 bases). The germline CDR1 and CDR2 sequences are SGHRS and YFSETQ. V gave up 4 bases and J gave up 5 bases, with 12 bases separating them. The CDR3 covers 13 residues. CDR3 nucleotides: TGCGCCAGCAGCGTTGCGGGGGATACTGAAGCTTTCTTT. Translation: CASSVAGDTEAFF.

This sequence joins TRBV29-1 and TRBJ1-2, with 9 bases lining up with TRBD1. V lost 1 base to trimming and J lost 0 bases; unmatched junction nucleotides: 3. CDR1 SQVTM and CDR2 ANQGSEA come from the germline V gene. There are 15 residues in the CDR3. In DNA form, the CDR3 reads TGCAGCGTTGAAGCACAGGGGGCCGCTAACTATGGCTACACCTTC. Protein product: CSVEAQGAANYGYTF. Combining the CDR3 with reference TRBV29-1 and TRBJ1-2 gives the whole variable domain SAVISQKPSRDICQRGTSLTIQCQVDSQVTMMFWYRQQPGQSLTLIATANQGSEATYESGFVIDKFPISRPNLTFSTLTVSNMSPEDSSIYLCSVEAQGAANYGYTFGSGTRLTVV.

This chain links TRBV7-9 with TRBJ2-3; 10 nucleotides match TRBD1. CDR3 length equals 15 residues. The germline gives CDR1 SEHNR, CDR2 FQNEAQ (reference sequence). J was trimmed by 2 bases and V by 4 bases; bases with no gene match: 3. The CDR3 here is CASSSGTGATDTQYF. The CDR3 DNA is TGTGCCAGCAGCTCAGGGACAGGGGCCACAGATACGCAGTATTTT.

The rearrangement uses TRBV5-1 and TRBJ2-7, with D possibly TRBD1 on 6 matching bases. With 0 bases removed from V and 0 bases from J, the gap between germline ends came to 10 bases. CDR1 is SGHRS and CDR2 is YFSETQ in the germline V gene. The CDR3 is 15 amino acids. The CDR3: CASSLEQGASYEQYV. The CDR3, as DNA: TGCGCCAGCAGCTTGGAACAGGGAGCCTCCTACGAGCAGTACGTC.